A selection of T cell receptor beta chains follows, all from one sample in a study of T cell responses to AZD1222 COVID-19 vaccine. TCRdb's copy holds only in-frame clones and misses some; the assay was immunoSEQ multiplex PCR. The sample shows roughly 160,000 clones, 90% of them seen only once. The sequencing here drew on peripheral blood, taken on day 0 of AZD1222 vaccination. All receptors derive from an adult in good health. Both conserved end residues are part of each CDR3. Each record gives: CDR3 length, J gene, D gene, V gene, clone size, CDR3 DNA, CDR3 protein. The D gene is left open where the match is weak. Clone sizes are given selectively: once, few, many, or a class where the clone is expanded.

cdr3_length: 15; j_call: TRBJ2-1; d_call: .; v_call: TRBV4-2; clone_size: .; cdr3_nt: TGTGCCAGCAGCCAAGATTGGGGATTGCGAAATGAGCAGTTCTTC; cdr3_aa: CASSQDWGLRNEQFF
cdr3_length: 8; j_call: TRBJ1-2; d_call: .; v_call: TRBV20-1; clone_size: .; cdr3_nt: TGCAGGATTTATGGCTACACCTTC; cdr3_aa: CRIYGYTF
cdr3_length: 15; j_call: TRBJ1-4; d_call: .; v_call: TRBV5-1; clone_size: .; cdr3_nt: TGCGCCAGCAGCTTGGTTACAGGTCAGAATGAAAAACTGTTTTTT; cdr3_aa: CASSLVTGQNEKLFF
cdr3_length: 13; j_call: TRBJ2-5; d_call: .; v_call: TRBV11-3; clone_size: once; cdr3_nt: TGTGCCAGCAGACAGGGCTTTCAAGAGACCCAGTACTTC; cdr3_aa: CASRQGFQETQYF
cdr3_length: 14; j_call: TRBJ1-2; d_call: .; v_call: TRBV6-4; clone_size: .; cdr3_nt: TGTGCCAGCAGTGAGCATAGAGCTAACTATGGCTACACCTTC; cdr3_aa: CASSEHRANYGYTF
cdr3_length: 13; j_call: TRBJ1-2; d_call: TRBD1; v_call: TRBV27; clone_size: .; cdr3_nt: TGTGCCAGCAGTTACACAGGGGAGGATGGCTACACCTTC; cdr3_aa: CASSYTGEDGYTF
cdr3_length: 18; j_call: TRBJ2-2; d_call: TRBD2; v_call: TRBV3-1/TRBV3-2; clone_size: .; cdr3_nt: TGTGCCAGCAGCCAAACCCTAGCGGGGGCGCGTAAGAGCGGGGAGCTGTTTTTT; cdr3_aa: CASSQTLAGARKSGELFF
cdr3_length: 14; j_call: TRBJ2-7; d_call: TRBD2; v_call: TRBV9; clone_size: .; cdr3_nt: TGTGCCAGCAGCGTACACGGGGGGGCCTACGAGCAGTACTTC; cdr3_aa: CASSVHGGAYEQYF
cdr3_length: 15; j_call: TRBJ2-6; d_call: .; v_call: TRBV6-5; clone_size: .; cdr3_nt: TGTGCCAGCAGACCTGTAGGCTCTGGGGCCAACGTCCTGACTTTC; cdr3_aa: CASRPVGSGANVLTF
cdr3_length: 15; j_call: TRBJ1-3; d_call: .; v_call: TRBV19; clone_size: .; cdr3_nt: TGTGCCAGTAGCACTACTACAGGCCTGGGGAACACCATATATTTT; cdr3_aa: CASSTTTGLGNTIYF
cdr3_length: 16; j_call: TRBJ1-2; d_call: .; v_call: TRBV7-2; clone_size: .; cdr3_nt: TGTGCCAGCAGCTTAGACTTTTCGGGGTTCAACTATGGCTACACCTTC; cdr3_aa: CASSLDFSGFNYGYTF